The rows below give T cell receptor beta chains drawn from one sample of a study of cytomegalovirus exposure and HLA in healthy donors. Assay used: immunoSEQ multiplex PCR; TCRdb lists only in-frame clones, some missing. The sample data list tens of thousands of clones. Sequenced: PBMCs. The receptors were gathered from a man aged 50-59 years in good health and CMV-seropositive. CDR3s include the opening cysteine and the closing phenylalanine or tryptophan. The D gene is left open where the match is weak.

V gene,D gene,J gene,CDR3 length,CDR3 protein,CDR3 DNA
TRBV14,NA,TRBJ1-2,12,CASSPRTDGYTF,TGTGCCAGCAGCCCGAGGACAGATGGCTACACCTTC
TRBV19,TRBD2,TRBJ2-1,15,CASSIRLAGYNEQFF,TGTGCCAGTAGTATCCGACTAGCGGGGTACAATGAGCAGTTCTTC
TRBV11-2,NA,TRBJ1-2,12,CASTQGGDGYTF,TGTGCCAGCACCCAGGGCGGAGATGGCTACACCTTC
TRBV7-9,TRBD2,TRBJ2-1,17,CASERIAGLAGRNEQFF,TGTGCCAGCGAGCGGATTGCGGGACTAGCGGGTCGCAATGAGCAGTTCTTC
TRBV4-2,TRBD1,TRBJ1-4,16,CASSRGLQGWNEKLFF,TGTGCCAGCAGCCGAGGTTTACAGGGGTGGAATGAAAAACTGTTTTTT
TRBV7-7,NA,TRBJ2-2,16,CASSSGGSGNTGELFF,TGTGCTAGCAGCTCCGGGGGTAGCGGAAACACCGGGGAGCTGTTTTTT
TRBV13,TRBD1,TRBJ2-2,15,CASSLVYRGTGELFF,TGTGCCAGCAGCTTAGTTTACAGGGGAACCGGGGAGCTGTTTTTT
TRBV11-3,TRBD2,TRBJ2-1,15,CASRLGTSGSLGQFF,TGTGCCAGCAGGTTGGGGACTAGCGGGAGTCTTGGGCAGTTCTTC
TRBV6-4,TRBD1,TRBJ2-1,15,CASSVGQGEWNEQFF,TGTGCCAGCAGTGTGGGACAGGGGGAGTGGAATGAGCAGTTCTTC
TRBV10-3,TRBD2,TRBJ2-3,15,CAIRPGTSGDGAQYF,TGTGCCATCAGGCCCGGGACTAGCGGGGACGGAGCGCAGTATTTT
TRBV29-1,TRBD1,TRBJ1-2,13,CSVPGTGRGGYTF,TGCAGCGTTCCCGGGACAGGGCGTGGGGGCTACACCTTC
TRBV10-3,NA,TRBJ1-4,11,CATQGNEKLFF,TGTGCCACCCAGGGTAATGAAAAACTGTTTTTT
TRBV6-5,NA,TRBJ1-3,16,CASSYSAGQTRNTIYF,TGTGCCAGCAGTTACTCGGCCGGACAGACAAGAAACACCATATATTTT
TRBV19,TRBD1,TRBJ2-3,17,CASSIKDRGTVLDTQYF,TGTGCCAGTAGTATTAAGGACAGGGGGACTGTTTTGGATACGCAGTATTTT
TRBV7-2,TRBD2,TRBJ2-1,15,CASSSGTTADNEQFF,TGTGCCAGCAGCTCCGGGACTACAGCCGACAATGAGCAGTTCTTC
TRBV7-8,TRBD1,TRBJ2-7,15,CASSFGTGYSYEQYF,TGTGCCAGCAGCTTCGGGACAGGATATTCTTACGAGCAGTACTTC
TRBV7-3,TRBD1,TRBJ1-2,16,CASSLTYEGQRYGYTF,TGTGCCAGCAGCTTAACCTACGAGGGACAGCGCTATGGCTACACCTTC